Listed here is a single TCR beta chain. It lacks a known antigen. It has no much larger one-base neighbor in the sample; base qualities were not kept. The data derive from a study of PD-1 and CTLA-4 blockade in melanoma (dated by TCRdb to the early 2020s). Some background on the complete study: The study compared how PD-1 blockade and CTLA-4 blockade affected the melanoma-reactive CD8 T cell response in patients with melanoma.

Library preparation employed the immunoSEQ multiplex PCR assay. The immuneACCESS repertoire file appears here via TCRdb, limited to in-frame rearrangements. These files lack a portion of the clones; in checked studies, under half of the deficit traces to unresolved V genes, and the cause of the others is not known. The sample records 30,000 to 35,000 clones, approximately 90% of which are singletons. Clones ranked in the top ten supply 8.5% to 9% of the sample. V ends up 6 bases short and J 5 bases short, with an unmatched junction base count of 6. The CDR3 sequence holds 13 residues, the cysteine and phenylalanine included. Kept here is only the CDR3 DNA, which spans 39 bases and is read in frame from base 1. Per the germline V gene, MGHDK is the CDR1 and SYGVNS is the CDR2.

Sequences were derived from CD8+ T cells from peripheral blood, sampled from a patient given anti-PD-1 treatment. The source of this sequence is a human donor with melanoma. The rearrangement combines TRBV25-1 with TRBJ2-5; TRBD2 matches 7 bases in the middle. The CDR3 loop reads CASRGAGEETQYF. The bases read TGTGCCAGCAGAGGGGCGGGAGAGGAGACCCAGTACTTC.